Below are 9 T cell receptor beta chains sequenced from a single sample in a study of blood T cell repertoires in COVID-19. Repertoires were generated with immunoSEQ multiplex PCR, while TCRdb's copy carries only in-frame clones and drops some. This sample has some 200,000 clones, with about 80% found just once. The sample was peripheral blood. The receptors here all came from a woman aged 60-70 years with acute or convalescent COVID-19.

The chain joins TRBV4-3 to TRBJ2-7, with D uncertain. The CDR3 extends over 14 amino acids. V gave up 1 base and J gave up 2 bases, with 9 bases separating them. Germline V CDR1 and CDR2: LGHNA, YSLEER. The CDR3 DNA sequence: TGCGCCAGCAGCCAAGGAGTTGTAACCTACGAGCAGTACTTC. This codes for CASSQGVVTYEQYF.

V and J are TRBV27 and TRBJ1-1; 10 bases map to TRBD1. CDR3 size: 14 residues. Germline CDR1 MNHEY, CDR2 SMNVEV (reference sequence). J lost 1 base, V lost 4 bases, and 0 bases had no gene match. This chain's CDR3 is CASSWTGGNTEAFF. The CDR3 bases are TGTGCCAGCAGTTGGACAGGGGGGAACACTGAAGCTTTCTTT.

The chain combines TRBV19 with TRBJ1-2; tentative D call: TRBD1 (6 bases). The CDR3 extends over 13 amino acids. The ends were cut back, 7 bases at V and 6 bases at J, with 15 bases in the middle. Germline V gives CDR1 LNHDA, CDR2 SQIVND (reference sequence). The CDR3 DNA reads TGTGCCAGTACCTCGGGACATGATGATGGCTACACCTTC. It specifies CASTSGHDDGYTF.

The chain couples TRBV4-1 to TRBJ2-3; D is undetermined. Trimming took off 4 bases at V and 6 bases at J, with 8 bases between the two ends. Germline values: CDR1 MGHRA, CDR2 YSYEKL. This CDR3 is 12 amino acids long. The CDR3 nucleotides are TGCGCCAGCAGCCGAGGCGGCGATACGCAGTATTTT. Protein: CASSRGGDTQYF.

The chain employs TRBV19 and TRBJ1-1; a possible D gene is TRBD1 (5 bases). V was trimmed by 9 bases and J by 1 base, leaving 15 bases between them. This CDR3 contains 14 residues. Germline assignment: CDR1 LNHDA and CDR2 SQIVND (reference sequence). For the CDR3, the DNA is TGTGCCAGCTCGTTAGGCGGGGGGAACACTGAAGCTTTCTTT. Encoded protein: CASSLGGGNTEAFF.

This clone has more than one count but fewer than ten. The chain is built from TRBV6-2 or TRBV6-3 and TRBJ1-5; D not certain. The CDR3 is 12 residues long. The germline CDR1 and CDR2 sequences are MNHEY and SVGEGT. V was clipped by 0 bases and J by 10 bases, with 7 bases between them. The CDR3 reads CASSYSAKPQHF. CDR3 nucleotide sequence: TGTGCCAGCAGTTACTCGGCAAAACCCCAGCATTTT.

The V and J genes are TRBV6-1 and TRBJ1-6; the D is unclear. The CDR3 covers 16 residues. V was clipped by 2 bases and J by 7 bases, with 15 bases between them. Per the germline V gene, CDR1 is MNHNS and CDR2 is SASEGT. CDR3 sequence reads: CASSESRPGGNSPLHF. CDR3 DNA sequence: TGTGCCAGCAGTGAAAGCCGTCCGGGAGGAAATTCACCCCTCCACTTT.

This clone turned up a few times. V usage is TRBV7-9 and J usage is TRBJ1-5, with a weak D call TRBD1 (5 bases). Germline V gene data show CDR1 as SEHNR and CDR2 as FQNEAQ (reference sequence). V was cut by 0 bases and J by 7 bases, with 16 bases left in between. The CDR3 covers 16 residues. The CDR3 spells CASSLALSRVGQPQHF. The CDR3 DNA reads as TGTGCCAGCAGCTTAGCTTTGTCCAGGGTAGGACAGCCCCAGCATTTT.

This clone was observed a few times. The chain uses TRBV10-3 and TRBJ2-3; tentative D call: TRBD2 (5 bases). The CDR3 consists of 14 residues. Trimming took off 5 bases at V and 2 bases at J, with 11 bases between the two ends. Germline assignment: CDR1 ENHRY and CDR2 SYGVKD. This CDR3 reads CAISRTVSTDTQYF. The CDR3 coding sequence is TGTGCCATCAGTCGGACTGTATCCACAGATACGCAGTATTTT.